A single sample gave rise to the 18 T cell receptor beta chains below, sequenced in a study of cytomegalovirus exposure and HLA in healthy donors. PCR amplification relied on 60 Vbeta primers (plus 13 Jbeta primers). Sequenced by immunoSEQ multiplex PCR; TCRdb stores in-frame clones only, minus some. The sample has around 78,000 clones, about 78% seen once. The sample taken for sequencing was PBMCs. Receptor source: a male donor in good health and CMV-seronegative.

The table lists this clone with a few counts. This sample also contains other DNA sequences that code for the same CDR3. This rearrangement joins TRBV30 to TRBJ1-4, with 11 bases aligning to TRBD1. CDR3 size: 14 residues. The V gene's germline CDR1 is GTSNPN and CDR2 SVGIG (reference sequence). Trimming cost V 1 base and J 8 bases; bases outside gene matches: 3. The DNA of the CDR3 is TGTGCCTGGAGTGCCGGGACAGGGGGGGAAAAACTGTTTTTT. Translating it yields CAWSAGTGGEKLFF.

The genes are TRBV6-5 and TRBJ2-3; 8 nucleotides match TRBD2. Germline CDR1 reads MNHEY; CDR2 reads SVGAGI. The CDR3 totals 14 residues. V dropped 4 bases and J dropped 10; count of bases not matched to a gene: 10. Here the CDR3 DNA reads TGTGCCAGCAGTTCTATTCGGGGGGGGTGGTCGCAGTATTTT. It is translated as CASSSIRGGWSQYF.

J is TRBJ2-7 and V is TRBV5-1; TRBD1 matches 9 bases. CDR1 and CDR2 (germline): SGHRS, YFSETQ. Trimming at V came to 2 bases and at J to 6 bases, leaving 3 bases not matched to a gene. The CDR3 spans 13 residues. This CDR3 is CASSLGTGSEQYF. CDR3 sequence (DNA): TGCGCCAGCAGCTTAGGGACAGGGTCCGAGCAGTACTTC.

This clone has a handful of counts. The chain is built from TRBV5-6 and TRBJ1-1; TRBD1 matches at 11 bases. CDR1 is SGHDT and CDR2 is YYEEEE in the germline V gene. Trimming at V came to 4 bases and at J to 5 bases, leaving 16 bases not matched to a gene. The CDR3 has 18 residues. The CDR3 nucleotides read TGTGCCAGCAGCGCGTGGGACAGGGGGTGGCTGGGAGTGACTGAAGCTTTCTTT. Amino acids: CASSAWDRGWLGVTEAFF.

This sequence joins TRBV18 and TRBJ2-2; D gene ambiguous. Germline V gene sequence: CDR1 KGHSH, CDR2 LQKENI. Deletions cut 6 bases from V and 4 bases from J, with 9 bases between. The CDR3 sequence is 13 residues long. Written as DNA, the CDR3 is TGTGCCAGCTCCCATAGTTCCACCGGGGAGCTGTTTTTT. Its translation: CASSHSSTGELFF. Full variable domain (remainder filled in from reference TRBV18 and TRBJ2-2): NAGVMQNPRHLVRRRGQEARLRCSPMKGHSHVYWYRQLPEEGLKFMVYLQKENIIDESGMPKERFSAEFPKEGPSILRIQQVVRGDSAAYFCASSHSSTGELFFGEGSRLTVL.

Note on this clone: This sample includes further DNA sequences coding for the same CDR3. This CDR3 reads CAWSRRLRGNTIYF. The CDR3 nucleotides are TGTGCCTGGAGCAGAAGGCTGAGGGGAAACACCATATATTTT. The V and J genes are TRBV30 and TRBJ1-3; D gene ambiguous. CDR1 and CDR2 (germline): GTSNPN, SVGIG (reference sequence). The CDR3 sequence is 14 residues long. The germline V and J ends were trimmed by 3 bases and 4 bases, with 13 bases remaining between them.

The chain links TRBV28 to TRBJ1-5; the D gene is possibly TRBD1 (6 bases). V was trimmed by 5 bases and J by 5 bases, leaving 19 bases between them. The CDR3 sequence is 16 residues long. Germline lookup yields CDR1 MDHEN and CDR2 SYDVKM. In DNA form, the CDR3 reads TGTGCCAGCAGTCCACGGAGGACAGTCGTTGATCAGCCCCAGCATTTT. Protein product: CASSPRRTVVDQPQHF.

CDR3 protein: CASSLAPGTGVFNEKLFF. CDR3 nucleotides: TGTGCCAGCAGCTTAGCCCCCGGGACAGGGGTGTTTAATGAAAAACTGTTTTTT. The chain uses TRBV7-9 and TRBJ1-4; 10 nucleotides line up with TRBD1. The CDR3 runs 18 residues. V was clipped by 0 bases and J by 4 bases; unmatched bases: 8. Germline V gene data show CDR1 as SEHNR and CDR2 as FQNEAQ (reference sequence).

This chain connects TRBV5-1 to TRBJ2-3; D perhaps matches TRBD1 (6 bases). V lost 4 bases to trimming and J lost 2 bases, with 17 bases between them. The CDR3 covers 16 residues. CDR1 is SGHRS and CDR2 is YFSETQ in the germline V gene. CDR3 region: CASSTSGDTNTDTQYF. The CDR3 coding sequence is TGCGCCAGCAGCACCTCAGGGGATACGAACACAGATACGCAGTATTTT. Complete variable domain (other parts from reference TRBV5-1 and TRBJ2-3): KAGVTQTPRYLIKTRGQQVTLSCSPISGHRSVSWYQQTPGQGLQFLFEYFSETQRNKGNFPGRFSGRQFSNSRSEMNVSTLELGDSALYLCASSTSGDTNTDTQYFGPGTRLTVL.

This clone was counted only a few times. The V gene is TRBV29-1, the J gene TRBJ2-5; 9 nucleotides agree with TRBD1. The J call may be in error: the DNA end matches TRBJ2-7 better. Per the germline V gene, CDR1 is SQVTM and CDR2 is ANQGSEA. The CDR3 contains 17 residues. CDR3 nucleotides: TGCAGCGTTGAAGTCCCTCTGGACAGGGGACAGGACTACGAGCAGTACTTC. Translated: CSVEVPLDRGQDYEQYF.

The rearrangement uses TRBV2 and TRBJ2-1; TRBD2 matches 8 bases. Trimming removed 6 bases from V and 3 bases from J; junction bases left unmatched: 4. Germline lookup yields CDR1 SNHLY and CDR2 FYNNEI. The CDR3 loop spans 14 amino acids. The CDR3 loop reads CASRDAGGYNEQFF. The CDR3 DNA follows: TGTGCCAGCAGGGACGCGGGAGGCTACAATGAGCAGTTCTTC.

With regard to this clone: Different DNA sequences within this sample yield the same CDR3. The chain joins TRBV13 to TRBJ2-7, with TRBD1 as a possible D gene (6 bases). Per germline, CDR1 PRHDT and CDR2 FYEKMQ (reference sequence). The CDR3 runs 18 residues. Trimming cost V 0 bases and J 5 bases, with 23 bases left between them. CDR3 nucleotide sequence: TGTGCCAGCAGCTTAGGAAATACAGGGTTGGGATTTAGGGACGAGCAGTACTTC. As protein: CASSLGNTGLGFRDEQYF. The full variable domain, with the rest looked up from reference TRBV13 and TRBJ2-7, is AAGVIQSPRHLIKEKRETATLKCYPIPRHDTVYWYQQGPGQDPQFLISFYEKMQSDKGSIPDRFSAQQFSDYHSELNMSSLELGDSALYFCASSLGNTGLGFRDEQYFGPGTRLTVT.

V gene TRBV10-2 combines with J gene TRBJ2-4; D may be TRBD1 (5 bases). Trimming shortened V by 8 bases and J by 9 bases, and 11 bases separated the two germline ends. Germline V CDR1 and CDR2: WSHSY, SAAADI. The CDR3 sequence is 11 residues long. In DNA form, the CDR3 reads TGCGCCAGCGGGGCCGTGGGCATTCAGTACTTC. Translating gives CASGAVGIQYF.

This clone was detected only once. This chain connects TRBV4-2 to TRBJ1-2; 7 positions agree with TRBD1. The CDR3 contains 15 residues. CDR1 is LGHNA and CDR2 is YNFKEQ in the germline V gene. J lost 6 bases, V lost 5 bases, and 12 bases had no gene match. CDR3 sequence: CASSDFDRVGNGYTF. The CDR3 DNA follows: TGTGCCAGCAGCGATTTTGACAGGGTCGGGAATGGCTACACCTTC.

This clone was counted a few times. The CDR3 sequence: CASSFGAFYEQYF. Written as DNA, the CDR3 is TGTGCCAGCAGCTTTGGGGCATTCTACGAGCAGTACTTC. V usage is TRBV5-6 and J usage is TRBJ2-7; maybe TRBD1 (5 bases). Trimming pared 2 bases from V and 3 bases from J, leaving 9 bases between. The CDR3 is made up of 13 amino acids. From germline, CDR1 is SGHDT and CDR2 YYEEEE.

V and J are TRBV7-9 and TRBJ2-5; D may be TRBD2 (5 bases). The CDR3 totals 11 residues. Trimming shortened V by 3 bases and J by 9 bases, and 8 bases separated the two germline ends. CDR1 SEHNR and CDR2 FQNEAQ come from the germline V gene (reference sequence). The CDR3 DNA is TGTGCCAGCAGCTTCGGGGAGCCCCAGTACTTC. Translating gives CASSFGEPQYF.

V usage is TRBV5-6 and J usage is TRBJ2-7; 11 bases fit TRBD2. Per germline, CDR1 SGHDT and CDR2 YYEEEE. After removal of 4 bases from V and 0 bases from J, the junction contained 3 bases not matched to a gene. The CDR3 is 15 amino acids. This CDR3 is CASSPGLADSYEQYF. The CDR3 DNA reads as TGTGCCAGCAGCCCGGGACTAGCGGACTCCTACGAGCAGTACTTC.

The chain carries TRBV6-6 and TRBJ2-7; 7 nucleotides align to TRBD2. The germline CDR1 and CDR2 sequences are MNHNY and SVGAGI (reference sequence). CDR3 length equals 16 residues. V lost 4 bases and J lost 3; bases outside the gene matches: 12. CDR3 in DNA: TGTGCCAGCAGTTCGATGGGCGGGGGAATTGTCTACGAGCAGTACTTC. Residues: CASSSMGGGIVYEQYF.